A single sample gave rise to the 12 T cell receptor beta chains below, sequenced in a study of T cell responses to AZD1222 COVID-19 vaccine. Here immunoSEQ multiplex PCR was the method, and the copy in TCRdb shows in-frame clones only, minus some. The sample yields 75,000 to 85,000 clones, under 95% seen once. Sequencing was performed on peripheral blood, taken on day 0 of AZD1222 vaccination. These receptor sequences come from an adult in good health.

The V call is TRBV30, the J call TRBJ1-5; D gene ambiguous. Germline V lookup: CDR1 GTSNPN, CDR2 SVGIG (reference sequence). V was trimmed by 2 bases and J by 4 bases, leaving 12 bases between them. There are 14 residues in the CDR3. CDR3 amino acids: CAWSPPWGNQPQHF. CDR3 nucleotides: TGTGCCTGGAGTCCCCCGTGGGGTAATCAGCCCCAGCATTTT.

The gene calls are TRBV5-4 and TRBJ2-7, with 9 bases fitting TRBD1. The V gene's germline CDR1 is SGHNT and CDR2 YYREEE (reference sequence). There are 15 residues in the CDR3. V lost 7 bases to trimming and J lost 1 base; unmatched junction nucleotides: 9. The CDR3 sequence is CASRSGQGLSYEQYF. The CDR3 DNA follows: TGTGCCAGCCGCTCGGGACAGGGCCTTTCCTACGAGCAGTACTTC.

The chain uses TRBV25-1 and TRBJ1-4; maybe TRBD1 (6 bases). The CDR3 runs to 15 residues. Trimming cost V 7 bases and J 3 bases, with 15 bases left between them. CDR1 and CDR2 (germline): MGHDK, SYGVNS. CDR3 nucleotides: TGTGCCAGCAATCAACAGGGCGCGGCTAATGAAAAACTGTTTTTT. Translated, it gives CASNQQGAANEKLFF.

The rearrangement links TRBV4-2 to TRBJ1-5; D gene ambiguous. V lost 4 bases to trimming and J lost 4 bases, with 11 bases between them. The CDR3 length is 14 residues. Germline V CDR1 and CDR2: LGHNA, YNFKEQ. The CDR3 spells CASSPRAENQPQHF. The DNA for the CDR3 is TGTGCCAGCAGCCCCCGGGCCGAGAATCAGCCCCAGCATTTT.

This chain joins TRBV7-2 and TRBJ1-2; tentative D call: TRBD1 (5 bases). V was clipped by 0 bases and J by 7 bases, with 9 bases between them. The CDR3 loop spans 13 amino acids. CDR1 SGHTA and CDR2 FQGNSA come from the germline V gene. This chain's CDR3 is CASSLAGAAGYTF. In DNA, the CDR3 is TGTGCCAGCAGCTTAGCAGGGGCGGCTGGCTACACCTTC.

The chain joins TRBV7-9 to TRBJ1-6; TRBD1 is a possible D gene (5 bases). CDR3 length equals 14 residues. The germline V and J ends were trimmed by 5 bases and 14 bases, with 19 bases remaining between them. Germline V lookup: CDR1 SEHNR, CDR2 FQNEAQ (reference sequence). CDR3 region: CASSPGRGMVSLHF. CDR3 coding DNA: TGTGCCAGCAGCCCGGGACGAGGGATGGTGTCCCTCCACTTT.

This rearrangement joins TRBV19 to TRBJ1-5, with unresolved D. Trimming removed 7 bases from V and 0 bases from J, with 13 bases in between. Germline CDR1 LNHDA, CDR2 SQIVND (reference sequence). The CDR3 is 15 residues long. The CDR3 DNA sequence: TGTGCCAGTACTTCGATGAGAAATAGCAATCAGCCCCAGCATTTT. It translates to CASTSMRNSNQPQHF.

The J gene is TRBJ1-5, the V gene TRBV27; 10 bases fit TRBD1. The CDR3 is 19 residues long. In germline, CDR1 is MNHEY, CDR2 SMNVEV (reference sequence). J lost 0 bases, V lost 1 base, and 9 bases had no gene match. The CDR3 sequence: CASSLFGTGEDHSNQPQHF. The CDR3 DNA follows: TGTGCCAGCAGTTTATTCGGGACAGGGGAGGATCATAGCAATCAGCCCCAGCATTTT.

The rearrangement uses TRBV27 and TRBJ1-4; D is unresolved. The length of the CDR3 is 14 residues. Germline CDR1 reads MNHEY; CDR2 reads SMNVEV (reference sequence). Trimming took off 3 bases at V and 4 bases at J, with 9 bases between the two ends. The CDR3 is CASSFGQSNEKLFF. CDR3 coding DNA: TGTGCCAGCAGTTTCGGCCAGAGTAATGAAAAACTGTTTTTT.

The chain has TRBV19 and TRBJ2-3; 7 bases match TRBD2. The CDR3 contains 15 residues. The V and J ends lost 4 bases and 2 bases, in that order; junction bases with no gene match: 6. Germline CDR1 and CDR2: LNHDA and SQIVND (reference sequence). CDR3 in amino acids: CASSSGRWDTDTQYF. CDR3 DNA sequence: TGTGCCAGTAGTAGCGGGAGATGGGACACAGATACGCAGTATTTT. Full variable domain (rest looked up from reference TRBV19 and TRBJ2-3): DGGITQSPKYLFRKEGQNVTLSCEQNLNHDAMYWYRQDPGQGLRLIYYSQIVNDFQKGDIAEGYSVSREKKESFPLTVTSAQKNPTAFYLCASSSGRWDTDTQYFGPGTRLTVL.

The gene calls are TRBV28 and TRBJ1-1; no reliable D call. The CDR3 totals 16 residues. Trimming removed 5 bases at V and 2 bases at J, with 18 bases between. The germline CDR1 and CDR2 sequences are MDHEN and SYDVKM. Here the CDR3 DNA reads TGTGCCAGCAGTGCTCCCCGGGCCCCTAGAAACACTGAAGCTTTCTTT. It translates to CASSAPRAPRNTEAFF.

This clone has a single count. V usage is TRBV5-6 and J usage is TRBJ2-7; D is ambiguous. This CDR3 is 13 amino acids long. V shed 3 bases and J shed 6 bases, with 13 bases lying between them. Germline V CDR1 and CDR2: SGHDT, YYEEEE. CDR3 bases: TGTGCCAGCAGCTCCGGTCCCTCTGCCGAGCAGTACTTC. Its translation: CASSSGPSAEQYF.